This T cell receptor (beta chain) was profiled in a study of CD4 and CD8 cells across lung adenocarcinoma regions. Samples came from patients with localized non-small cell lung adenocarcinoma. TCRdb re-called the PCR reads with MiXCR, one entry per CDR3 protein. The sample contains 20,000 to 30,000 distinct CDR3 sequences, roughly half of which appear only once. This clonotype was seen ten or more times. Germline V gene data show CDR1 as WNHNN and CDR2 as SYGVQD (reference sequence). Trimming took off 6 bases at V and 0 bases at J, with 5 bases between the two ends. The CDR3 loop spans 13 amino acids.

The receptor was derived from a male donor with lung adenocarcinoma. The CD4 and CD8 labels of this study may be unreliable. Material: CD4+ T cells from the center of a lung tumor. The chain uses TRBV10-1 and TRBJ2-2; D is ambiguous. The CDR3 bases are TGCGCCAGCAGCGACCCGAACACCGGGGAGCTGTTTTTT. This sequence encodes CASSDPNTGELFF.